This T cell receptor beta chain was identified in a study of cytomegalovirus exposure and HLA in healthy donors. Study information: The study's early data release held 75 million to 95 million unique TCRs from HLA-typed donors. Study observations and caveats: Among the sequence variants, a highly shared cluster was likely an artifact of sequencing.

The CDR3 totals 17 residues. Germline V gene lookup returns CDR1 MDHEN and CDR2 SYDVKM. V was clipped by 3 bases and J by 0 bases, with 17 bases between them. PCR employed 60 Vbeta and 13 Jbeta primers. The repertoire was sequenced with immunoSEQ multiplex PCR; TCRdb's copy has only in-frame clones and lacks some. Among 100,000 to 150,000 clones listed, approximately 80% were seen once. On this clone: Its antigen is currently unknown.

Sequenced input: PBMCs. The V and J genes are TRBV28 and TRBJ1-1; a weak D match, TRBD1 (5 bases). This sequence was found in a male donor in good health and CMV-seropositive. CDR3 coding DNA: TGTGCCAGCAGTTTTCCCTATGGACATCGCATGAACACTGAAGCTTTCTTT. Protein product: CASSFPYGHRMNTEAFF.